Following are 9 T cell receptor beta chains from one sample sequenced in a study of spatial heterogeneity in lung cancer. TCRdb used MiXCR to reprocess the 5' RACE reads, holding one entry per CDR3 protein. Found here are tens of thousands of distinct CDR3 sequences, approximately 12% of them singletons; the top ten hold about 40%. The time point: sample taken at primary tumor resection. Sample: PBMCs, taken at surgery. These receptors were taken from a male donor with early-stage non-small cell lung cancer.

This clonotype has more than one count but fewer than ten. This chain connects TRBV7-6 to TRBJ2-3, with 9 bases fitting TRBD2. The junction had 4 bases not matched to a gene; V was cut back by 4 bases and J by 2 bases. The V gene's germline CDR1 is SGHVS and CDR2 FNYEAQ. This CDR3 comprises 15 residues. The CDR3 DNA reads TGTGCCAGCAGCTCACGACTAGCGGACACAGATACGCAGTATTTT. It specifies CASSSRLADTDTQYF.

This clonotype was observed many times. V usage is TRBV27 and J usage is TRBJ2-7; perhaps TRBD2 as D (5 bases). This CDR3 is built from 13 residues. Germline assignment: CDR1 MNHEY and CDR2 SMNVEV (reference sequence). The germline V and J ends were trimmed by 0 bases and 7 bases, with 10 bases remaining between them. The CDR3 DNA reads TGTGCCAGCAGTTTATCCGGGAATCGGGAGCAGTACTTC. The encoded protein is CASSLSGNREQYF.

This clonotype appeared a few times. The CDR3 region is CASSPAAKLQETQYF. The CDR3 region has the DNA TGTGCCAGCAGCCCAGCGGCTAAACTCCAAGAGACCCAGTACTTC. The chain employs TRBV9 and TRBJ2-5; a weak D match, TRBD2 (5 bases). Germline CDR1 SGDLS, CDR2 YYNGEE. V was trimmed by 4 bases and J by 1 base, leaving 14 bases between them. The CDR3 has 15 amino acids.

The sample holds many counts of this clonotype. V is TRBV6-5 and J is TRBJ2-1, with TRBD2 matching over 13 bases. The CDR3 sequence is 15 residues long. Trimming removed 2 bases from V and 7 bases from J; junction bases left unmatched: 2. CDR1 is MNHEY and CDR2 is SVGAGI in the germline V gene. The chain's CDR3 is CASSYPTSGGNEQFF. CDR3 nucleotides: TGTGCCAGCAGTTACCCGACTAGCGGGGGGAATGAGCAGTTCTTC.

This clonotype came up a few times. Here the CDR3 DNA reads TGTGCCAGCAGCTCCCTAGCGGGGGGGACCCAGTACTTC. Residues: CASSSLAGGTQYF. The chain couples TRBV7-2 to TRBJ2-5; 11 positions agree with TRBD2. The CDR3 totals 13 residues. The V and J ends lost 4 bases and 7 bases, in that order; junction bases with no gene match: 2. Germline CDR1 SGHTA, CDR2 FQGNSA.

The V call is TRBV20-1, the J call TRBJ2-3, with 10 bases aligning to TRBD1. The CDR3 sequence is 15 residues long. Germline V gene data show CDR1 as DFQATT and CDR2 as SNEGSKA (reference sequence). V was pared by 2 bases and J by 3 bases, with 5 bases of the junction left unmatched. In DNA form, the CDR3 reads TGCAGTGCTAGATCCGGACAGGGGGAAACAGATACGCAGTATTTT. It yields the protein CSARSGQGETDTQYF.

The V gene is TRBV30, the J gene TRBJ1-6; D not resolved. Germline V gene data show CDR1 as GTSNPN and CDR2 as SVGIG (reference sequence). This CDR3 is 15 amino acids long. The V gene lost 0 bases and the J gene lost 5 bases, with 11 bases spanning the gap. The CDR3 DNA follows: TGTGCCTGGAGTGTACATAACAGAAATAATTCACCCCTCCACTTT. This sequence encodes CAWSVHNRNNSPLHF.

The table lists this clonotype with many counts. V is TRBV3-1 and J is TRBJ2-7, with 7 bases identical to TRBD2. With 4 bases clipped from V and 0 bases from J, the junction kept 9 bases outside the gene matches. CDR1 and CDR2 from the germline V gene are LGHDT and YNNKEL (reference sequence). The CDR3 sequence is 16 residues long. The CDR3 reads CASSRLSRTSSYEQYF. The CDR3 coding sequence is TGTGCCAGCAGCCGCCTTTCGCGGACTAGCTCCTACGAGCAGTACTTC.

The chain joins TRBV9 to TRBJ2-1, with 8 bases lining up with TRBD2. The germline gives CDR1 SGDLS, CDR2 YYNGEE. J lost 4 bases, V lost 0 bases, and 3 bases had no gene match. This CDR3 region has 15 residues. Written as DNA, the CDR3 is TGTGCCAGCAGCGTAGAGACTAGCGAGTACAATGAGCAGTTCTTC. The encoded protein is CASSVETSEYNEQFF.